Shown below are 24 T cell receptor beta chains from a single sample sequenced in a study of shared clonotypes between healthy human individuals. Method: immunoSEQ multiplex PCR; TCRdb's copy keeps in-frame clones and lacks some. The repertoire holds 450,000 to 500,000 clones, over 75% seen once, with 10% to 15% in the top ten. The specimen sequenced was PBMCs. These receptors all stem from a woman between 40 and 55 years old in good health. Some clones in this sample may be carry-over from other donors' samples.

Many counts were recorded for this clone. The rearrangement uses TRBV30 and TRBJ1-2; D is possibly TRBD1 (5 bases). The V and J ends lost 2 bases and 4 bases respectively, with 11 bases between them. The CDR3 runs 13 residues. Germline lookup yields CDR1 GTSNPN and CDR2 SVGIG (reference sequence). The CDR3 spells CAWSTGDGYGYTF. Here the CDR3 DNA reads TGTGCCTGGAGTACCGGGGACGGCTATGGCTACACCTTC.

This rearrangement joins TRBV27 to TRBJ2-1, with TRBD2 as a possible D gene (5 bases). Per the germline V gene, CDR1 is MNHEY and CDR2 is SMNVEV (reference sequence). The CDR3 runs to 17 residues. V was clipped by 5 bases and J by 0 bases, with 17 bases between them. CDR3 protein: CASSPPRRVSSYNEQFF. CDR3 DNA sequence: TGTGCCAGCAGTCCGCCTCGGCGGGTGAGCTCCTACAATGAGCAGTTCTTC.

This clone was seen only a few times. CDR3 in DNA: TGTGCCAGCAGTTCCCGCTGGAGGGCCGGATTTACCGGGGAGCTGTTTTTT. Amino acids: CASSSRWRAGFTGELFF. The chain employs TRBV28 and TRBJ2-2; possibly TRBD2 for D (6 bases). V lost 4 bases to trimming and J lost 5 bases, with 20 bases between them. Per the germline V gene, CDR1 is MDHEN and CDR2 is SYDVKM. The CDR3 contains 17 residues.

J is TRBJ2-1 and V is TRBV11-2, with 7 bases fitting TRBD1. V lost 4 bases and J lost 4; bases outside the gene matches: 7. The CDR3 spans 15 residues. Germline V lookup: CDR1 SGHAT, CDR2 FQNNGV. The CDR3 loop reads CASSSIQGSYNEQFF. The CDR3 coding sequence is TGTGCCAGCAGCTCCATACAGGGGAGTTACAATGAGCAGTTCTTC.

The gene calls are TRBV9 and TRBJ2-7; D uncertain. Germline-derived CDR1 and CDR2 are SGDLS and YYNGEE. V lost 1 base and J 4 bases, leaving 12 bases between the germline ends. This CDR3 spans 14 amino acids. The CDR3 is CASSVSDTAYEQYF. CDR3 DNA sequence: TGTGCCAGCAGCGTAAGCGACACGGCTTACGAGCAGTACTTC. Full variable domain (missing parts from reference TRBV9 and TRBJ2-7): DSGVTQTPKHLITATGQRVTLRCSPRSGDLSVYWYQQSLDQGLQFLIQYYNGEERAKGNILERFSAQQFPDLHSELNLSSLELGDSALYFCASSVSDTAYEQYFGPGTRLTVT.

Comments on this clone: A read error is likely here: a far larger clone is one base away. V and J are TRBV25-1 and TRBJ2-2, with 7 bases identical to TRBD1. This CDR3 contains 14 residues. Germline CDR1 is MGHDK and CDR2 is SYGVNS. The CDR3 coding sequence is TGTGCCAGCAGTGAATATGAGGGGGCCGGGGAGCTGCTTTTT. It yields the protein CASSEYEGAGELLF.

The chain joins TRBV7-3 to TRBJ2-2; 9 nucleotides line up with TRBD2. In germline, CDR1 is SGHTA, CDR2 FQGTGA. CDR3 length: 14 amino acids. The V and J ends lost 2 bases and 5 bases, in that order; junction bases with no gene match: 0. The CDR3 nucleotides are TGTGCCAGCAGCTTAGCGGGAGGGACCGGGGAGCTGTTTTTT. It specifies CASSLAGGTGELFF.

The chain employs TRBV4-1 and TRBJ1-2; no clear D gene. Trimming took 1 base from V and 4 from J, leaving 7 bases between them. CDR3 length: 13 residues. Germline CDR1 and CDR2: MGHRA and YSYEKL. The CDR3 protein is CASSQVMLYGYTF. Here the CDR3 DNA reads TGCGCCAGCAGCCAAGTAATGCTCTATGGCTACACCTTC.

Of note for this clone: A read error may explain this, as a much larger clone is one base away. The CDR3: CASNHLSGVTDTQYF. As DNA, the CDR3 is TGTGCCAGCAACCACCTCAGTGGGGTCACAGATACGCAGTATTTT. This sequence joins TRBV7-6 and TRBJ2-3; no definite D call. From germline, CDR1 is SGHVS and CDR2 FNYEAQ. Trimming left V 7 bases short and J 2 bases short, with 16 bases between. The CDR3 contains 15 residues. The whole variable domain, remainder taken from reference TRBV7-6 and TRBJ2-3, is GAGVSQSPRYKVTKRGQDVALRCDPISGHVSLYWYRQALGQGPEFLTYFNYEAQQDKSGLPNDRFSAERPEGSISTLTIQRTEQRDSAMYRCASNHLSGVTDTQYFGPGTRLTVL.

This clone has a handful of counts. The chain recombines TRBV11-2 with TRBJ1-6; D remains ambiguous. CDR1 SGHAT and CDR2 FQNNGV come from the germline V gene. CDR3 length equals 16 residues. Trimming cost V 6 bases and J 0 bases, with 12 bases left between them. The chain's CDR3 is CASSLAGSSYNSPLHF. The CDR3 DNA reads TGTGCCAGCAGTCTGGCCGGGAGCTCCTATAATTCACCCCTCCACTTT. Using reference TRBV11-2 and TRBJ1-6 for the parts outside the CDR3, the full variable domain is EAGVAQSPRYKIIEKRQSVAFWCNPISGHATLYWYQQILGQGPKLLIQFQNNGVVDDSQLPKDRFSAERLKGVDSTLKIQPAKLEDSAVYLCASSLAGSSYNSPLHFGNGTRLTVT.

As to this clone: With a far larger clone one base away, a read error is the likely cause. Distinct nucleotide sequences in the sample also encode this CDR3. V usage is TRBV18 and J usage is TRBJ1-1; D is perhaps TRBD1 (6 bases). CDR1 KGHSH and CDR2 LQKENI come from the germline V gene. The CDR3 is 13 residues long. CDR3 nucleotides: TGTGCCAGCTCACCACGGACAGACCCTGAAGCCTTCTTT. Translation gives CASSPRTDPEAFF.

Details on this clone: A far larger clone is one base from this, pointing to a likely read error. Other DNA sequences within the sample encode an identical CDR3. This chain uses TRBV30 with TRBJ2-1, with 8 bases aligning to TRBD2. The CDR3 consists of 13 residues. Germline CDR1 GTSNPN, CDR2 SVGIG (reference sequence). This chain's CDR3 is CAGTRGVGNEQFF. CDR3 DNA sequence: TGTGCAGGGACTAGGGGCGTTGGGAATGAGCAGTTCTTC.

V is TRBV28 and J is TRBJ1-4, with 7 bases aligning to TRBD1. This CDR3 has 14 amino acids. Per germline, CDR1 MDHEN and CDR2 SYDVKM. The junction had 5 bases not matched to a gene; V was cut back by 2 bases and J by 8 bases. The CDR3: CASSLGGTAEKLFF. The CDR3 DNA reads as TGTGCCAGCAGTTTAGGGGGGACAGCAGAAAAACTGTTTTTT.

J is TRBJ1-5 and V is TRBV27, with TRBD1 as a possible D gene (6 bases). The germline gives CDR1 MNHEY, CDR2 SMNVEV (reference sequence). V lost 3 bases and J lost 7, with 13 bases in between. The CDR3 loop spans 14 amino acids. Written as DNA, the CDR3 is TGTGCCAGCAGTTTGGGGGGCAGGGACCAGCCCCAGCATTTT. This codes for CASSLGGRDQPQHF.

As concerns this clone: Distinct nucleotide sequences in the sample also encode this CDR3. The chain employs TRBV10-3 and TRBJ2-3; D gene unclear. The germline V and J ends were trimmed by 0 bases and 5 bases, with 3 bases remaining between them. In germline, CDR1 is ENHRY, CDR2 SYGVKD. The CDR3 runs to 12 residues. The DNA for the CDR3 is TGTGCCATCAGTGAGTCGGTAGATACGCAGTATTTT. It translates to CAISESVDTQYF.

The rearrangement links TRBV2 to TRBJ1-4, with 7 nucleotides matching TRBD1. The CDR3 runs to 14 residues. Germline V gives CDR1 SNHLY, CDR2 FYNNEI. V trimming: 6 bases; J trimming: 5 bases; junction bases outside the gene matches: 6. The DNA for the CDR3 is TGTGCCAGCAGGATGACAGGGAACAATGAAAAACTGTTTTTT. This gives the protein CASRMTGNNEKLFF.

The chain links TRBV28 to TRBJ2-1; D remains unclear. This CDR3 contains 8 residues. Trimming left V 9 bases short and J 15 bases short, with 9 bases between. Germline V gene sequence: CDR1 MDHEN, CDR2 SYDVKM. In DNA, the CDR3 is TGTGCCAGTACCCAGGCGTTCTTC. It specifies CASTQAFF.

Points on this clone: Only one base separates this from a far larger clonotype, so it likely reflects a read error. This rearrangement joins TRBV5-1 to TRBJ2-3; TRBD1 might be the D (5 bases). Germline values: CDR1 SGHRS, CDR2 YFSETQ. The ends were cut back, 1 base at V and 6 bases at J, with 9 bases in the middle. The CDR3 runs 13 residues. CDR3 DNA: TGCGCCAGCAGCTTGTGGGGCAGGGATACGCAGTATTTT. Its protein is CASSLWGRDTQYF.

This clone was seen a single time. V gene TRBV9 combines with J gene TRBJ1-2; TRBD1 aligns across 8 bases. Per the germline V gene, CDR1 is SGDLS and CDR2 is YYNGEE. The V and J ends lost 4 bases and 6 bases, in that order; junction bases with no gene match: 8. The CDR3 covers 14 residues. The CDR3 nucleotides are TGTGCCAGCAGCCCTTGGACAGGGACTAATGGCTACACCTTC. The encoded protein is CASSPWTGTNGYTF.

This chain joins TRBV7-6 and TRBJ1-1; TRBD1 matches 12 bases. The CDR3 spans 19 residues. Trimming cost V 2 bases and J 7 bases; bases outside gene matches: 17. CDR1 and CDR2 from the germline V gene are SGHVS and FNYEAQ. For the CDR3, the DNA is TGTGCCAGCAGCTTACCTACCGGGACAGGGGGCGAAGTTTGGGATGAAGCTTTCTTT. Its protein is CASSLPTGTGGEVWDEAFF.

This chain connects TRBV7-9 to TRBJ2-1; a possible D gene is TRBD1 (6 bases). The CDR3 spans 13 residues. Germline V gene sequence: CDR1 SEHNR, CDR2 FQNEAQ (reference sequence). The V end was cut by 3 bases, the J end by 10 bases, with 13 bases between. CDR3 region: CASSFQPGGEQFF. CDR3 in DNA: TGTGCCAGCAGCTTCCAACCTGGGGGCGAGCAGTTCTTC. Full variable domain (outside the CDR3, taken from reference TRBV7-9 and TRBJ2-1): DTGVSQNPRHKITKRGQNVTFRCDPISEHNRLYWYRQTLGQGPEFLTYFQNEAQLEKSRLLSDRFSAERPKGSFSTLEIQRTEQGDSAMYLCASSFQPGGEQFFGPGTRLTVL.

This clone was counted once. This sample also contains other DNA sequences that code for the same CDR3. The chain is built from TRBV4-2 and TRBJ2-5, with 8 bases identical to TRBD2. The J segment lost 2 bases and the V segment lost 4 bases, leaving 3 bases of the junction unmatched. In germline, CDR1 is LGHNA, CDR2 YNFKEQ. This CDR3 region has 14 residues. CDR3 loop: CASSPTGGQETQYF. The CDR3 DNA reads as TGTGCCAGCAGCCCCACGGGGGGGCAAGAGACCCAGTACTTC.

The chain joins TRBV7-9 to TRBJ1-3, with 7 bases that match TRBD1. The ends lost 3 bases at V and 0 bases at J; junction bases unmatched: 8. The germline CDR1 and CDR2 sequences are SEHNR and FQNEAQ (reference sequence). This CDR3 is built from 17 residues. The CDR3 DNA sequence: TGTGCCAGCAGCTTCCGCCCGGGACAGCGCTCTGGAAACACCATATATTTT. It is translated as CASSFRPGQRSGNTIYF.

The V gene is TRBV15, the J gene TRBJ2-7, with a tentative D call TRBD1 (7 bases). The CDR3 runs to 17 residues. Trimming stripped 3 bases from V and 4 bases from J, with 22 bases between. Germline V gene data show CDR1 as LNHNV and CDR2 as YYDKDF (reference sequence). The CDR3 reads CATSRDEGGQKVYEQYF. In nucleotides, the CDR3 is TGTGCCACCAGCAGGGACGAGGGGGGACAGAAAGTTTACGAGCAGTACTTC.